These 26 T cell receptor beta chains share one sample of origin, sequenced in a study of T-cell reconstitution after alpha-beta-depleted transplantation in children. The authors prepared the TCRbeta library with unique molecular identifiers. From the PCR reads, TCRdb called clonotypes with MiXCR, one entry per CDR3 protein. Of 250,000 or so distinct CDR3 sequences in the sample, under 30% were seen once. The sequencing here drew on PBMCs, mostly from graft donor cells, taken 360 days after TCRalphabeta/CD19-depleted stem cell transplant. These receptors came from a female patient between 2 and 15 years old who had a stem cell transplant for congenital amegakaryocytic thrombocytopenia, so the T cells may come from the graft donor.

This clonotype was recorded a few times. The CDR3 is CASSPSGGMFEKQFF. In nucleotides, the CDR3 is TGTGCCAGCAGCCCTAGCGGGGGGATGTTTGAAAAGCAGTTCTTC. V usage is TRBV14 and J usage is TRBJ2-1, with 11 bases fitting TRBD2. CDR3 length: 15 residues. Germline V gives CDR1 SGHDN, CDR2 FVKESK. V shed 4 bases, J shed 11 bases, and the junction held 10 bases outside the gene matches.

This chain uses TRBV6-2 or TRBV6-3 with TRBJ2-5, with 8 bases that match TRBD2. Germline values: CDR1 MNHEY, CDR2 SVGEGT. V lost 6 bases and J lost 5; bases outside the gene matches: 17. The CDR3 extends over 17 amino acids. The CDR3 DNA sequence: TGTGCCAGCAGGCCCCACCGGCCGGGGGGGAAAGCGGAGACCCAGTACTTC. Translation gives CASRPHRPGGKAETQYF.

There are a few counts of this clonotype. The chain recombines TRBV4-3 with TRBJ2-7; D gene uncertain. Germline CDR1 LGHNA, CDR2 YSLEER. The V and J ends lost 0 bases and 2 bases respectively, with 17 bases between them. The CDR3 totals 17 residues. CDR3: CASSQDYESLITYEQYF. In nucleotides, the CDR3 is TGCGCCAGCAGCCAAGATTATGAGAGTCTCATCACCTACGAGCAGTACTTC.

This clonotype was seen a few times. J is TRBJ2-5 and V is TRBV4-2, with TRBD2 matching over 12 bases. The V and J ends lost 0 bases and 5 bases, in that order; junction bases with no gene match: 16. Per the germline V gene, CDR1 is LGHNA and CDR2 is YNFKEQ. CDR3 length: 20 amino acids. The CDR3 bases are TGTGCCAGCAGCCAAGATCCCCAGACTAGCGGGGGTAAGCTGGGGGAGACCCAGTACTTC. Residues: CASSQDPQTSGGKLGETQYF.

The V gene is TRBV6-5, the J gene TRBJ1-2; the D gene is possibly TRBD1 (6 bases). Trimming removed 7 bases at V and 4 bases at J, with 10 bases between. Germline V gene sequence: CDR1 MNHEY, CDR2 SVGAGI. This CDR3 region has 12 residues. The CDR3 loop is CASTDRFYGYTF. The CDR3 bases are TGTGCCAGCACTGACAGGTTCTATGGCTACACCTTC.

The J gene is TRBJ2-7, the V gene TRBV5-1; TRBD1 aligns across 7 bases. Unmatched junction bases numbered 11, after V lost 0 bases and J lost 2 bases. Germline lookup yields CDR1 SGHRS and CDR2 YFSETQ. There are 17 residues in the CDR3. The CDR3 is CASSLARGTDHPYEQYF. The CDR3 DNA sequence: TGCGCCAGCAGCTTGGCCAGGGGGACGGACCATCCCTACGAGCAGTACTTC. Full variable domain (outside the CDR3, taken from reference TRBV5-1 and TRBJ2-7): KAGVTQTPRYLIKTRGQQVTLSCSPISGHRSVSWYQQTPGQGLQFLFEYFSETQRNKGNFPGRFSGRQFSNSRSEMNVSTLELGDSALYLCASSLARGTDHPYEQYFGPGTRLTVT.

This clonotype has only a few counts. This sequence joins TRBV12-3 or TRBV12-4 and TRBJ2-1, with D unclear. V lost 2 bases and J lost 0, with 11 bases in between. The CDR3 consists of 16 residues. CDR3 in amino acids: CASSLSFTSSYNEQFF. The CDR3 DNA is TGTGCCAGCAGTTTATCATTCACGAGCTCCTACAATGAGCAGTTCTTC.

This clonotype was seen a handful of times. The V gene is TRBV7-2, the J gene TRBJ2-7; 12 bases fit TRBD2. The length of the CDR3 is 14 residues. J lost 6 bases, V lost 3 bases, and 3 bases had no gene match. Germline CDR1 and CDR2: SGHTA and FQGNSA. The CDR3 sequence: CASSLTSGSIEQYF. The CDR3 region has the DNA TGTGCCAGCAGCTTGACTAGCGGGAGTATCGAGCAGTACTTC.

Only a few counts were recorded for this clonotype. V is TRBV15 and J is TRBJ2-3, with 9 bases that match TRBD2. The V segment lost 1 base and the J segment 0 bases; nucleotides outside the gene matches: 5. CDR1 is LNHNV and CDR2 is YYDKDF in the germline V gene (reference sequence). The CDR3 loop spans 17 amino acids. CDR3 loop: CATSRGTTSGSTDTQYF. Here the CDR3 DNA reads TGTGCCACCAGCAGAGGGACAACTAGCGGGAGCACAGATACGCAGTATTTT. Combining the CDR3 with reference TRBV15 and TRBJ2-3 gives the whole variable domain DAMVIQNPRYQVTQFGKPVTLSCSQTLNHNVMYWYQQKSSQAPKLLFHYYDKDFNNEADTPDNFQSRRPNTSFCFLDIRSPGLGDTAMYLCATSRGTTSGSTDTQYFGPGTRLTVL.

The V call is TRBV28, the J call TRBJ2-2; no firm D call. The V gene's germline CDR1 is MDHEN and CDR2 SYDVKM. V gave up 3 bases and J gave up 4 bases, with 9 bases separating them. The CDR3 is made up of 14 amino acids. The CDR3 sequence is CASSLGTTTGELFF. For the CDR3, the DNA is TGTGCCAGCAGTTTGGGCACTACCACCGGGGAGCTGTTTTTT. The full variable domain, its missing parts supplied by reference TRBV28 and TRBJ2-2, is DVKVTQSSRYLVKRTGEKVFLECVQDMDHENMFWYRQDPGLGLRLIYFSYDVKMKEKGDIPEGYSVSREKKERFSLILESASTNQTSMYLCASSLGTTTGELFFGEGSRLTVL.

The table lists this clonotype with many counts. The chain has TRBV12-3 or TRBV12-4 and TRBJ2-3; D is unclear. The CDR3 is made up of 16 amino acids. V was shortened by 6 bases and J by 1 base, with 17 bases between the two germline ends. CDR3 sequence reads: CASSHPQCECTDTQYF. DNA for the CDR3: TGTGCCAGCAGCCACCCCCAATGTGAGTGCACAGATACGCAGTATTTT.

The chain carries TRBV24-1 and TRBJ2-7; 7 bases map to TRBD1. Germline CDR1 reads KGHDR; CDR2 reads SFDVKD. The CDR3 is made up of 14 amino acids. The V segment lost 3 bases and the J segment 8 bases; nucleotides outside the gene matches: 9. As DNA, the CDR3 is TGTGCCACCAGTGATCCATTCGACAGGGACCAGCAGTACTTC. It codes for CATSDPFDRDQQYF.

The chain recombines TRBV10-3 with TRBJ1-5; 10 positions match TRBD1. V gave up 0 bases and J gave up 3 bases; unmatched junction bases: 2. Germline V gives CDR1 ENHRY, CDR2 SYGVKD. The CDR3 loop spans 16 amino acids. The CDR3 loop reads CAISESTGGPNQPQHF. As DNA, the CDR3 is TGTGCCATCAGTGAGTCGACAGGGGGCCCCAATCAGCCCCAGCATTTT.

This clonotype was recorded many times. The V gene is TRBV14, the J gene TRBJ2-1, with D tentatively TRBD2 (7 bases). Germline CDR1 reads SGHDN; CDR2 reads FVKESK. Trimming shortened V by 1 base and J by 8 bases, and 15 bases separated the two germline ends. CDR3 size: 15 residues. The CDR3 spells CASSQVEGGAYEQFF. In nucleotides, the CDR3 is TGTGCCAGCAGCCAAGTGGAGGGGGGGGCTTATGAGCAGTTCTTC.

The CDR3 region has the DNA TGTGCCATCAGTCTTACTAAAGGTTTGAATGAGCAGTTCTTC. Translated, it gives CAISLTKGLNEQFF. The chain links TRBV10-3 to TRBJ2-1; no firm D call. Germline V gives CDR1 ENHRY, CDR2 SYGVKD. The CDR3 spans 14 residues. V lost 5 bases and J 7 bases, leaving 15 bases between the germline ends.

This clonotype was observed a handful of times. J is TRBJ2-1 and V is TRBV15, with 10 nucleotides matching TRBD2. The CDR3 sequence is 15 residues long. The V gene's germline CDR1 is LNHNV and CDR2 YYDKDF (reference sequence). The V segment lost 9 bases and the J segment 4 bases; nucleotides outside the gene matches: 9. The CDR3 sequence: CATRHGLAAYNEQFF. DNA for the CDR3: TGTGCCACACGTCATGGACTAGCGGCGTACAATGAGCAGTTCTTC.

The chain couples TRBV28 to TRBJ1-2; maybe TRBD1 (5 bases). The germline CDR1 and CDR2 sequences are MDHEN and SYDVKM. The V and J ends lost 4 bases and 3 bases respectively, with 15 bases between them. The CDR3 contains 15 residues. The CDR3 coding sequence is TGTGCCAGCAGTTCCGGCGGGGCGGACGACTATGGCTACACCTTC. It encodes CASSSGGADDYGYTF.

V is TRBV3-1 and J is TRBJ2-7; the D gene is possibly TRBD1 (6 bases). Trimming stripped 3 bases from V and 6 bases from J, with 9 bases between. Germline values: CDR1 LGHDT, CDR2 YNNKEL (reference sequence). The CDR3 loop spans 12 amino acids. The CDR3 loop reads CASSQGTLEQYF. The CDR3 bases are TGTGCCAGCAGCCAGGGGACACTCGAGCAGTACTTC.

CDR3 sequence reads: CASSSGVRGRVDDEQYF. The CDR3 DNA reads as TGTGCCAGCAGTTCGGGGGTACGCGGGAGAGTTGACGACGAGCAGTACTTC. The chain combines TRBV6-2 or TRBV6-3 with TRBJ2-7, with 7 bases aligning to TRBD2. CDR1 and CDR2 (germline): MNHEY, SVGEGT. The CDR3 runs to 17 residues. The V segment lost 4 bases and the J segment 5 bases; nucleotides outside the gene matches: 17.

This sequence joins TRBV7-2 and TRBJ2-3; TRBD2 aligns across 9 bases. In germline, CDR1 is SGHTA, CDR2 FQGNSA. Trimming cost V 7 bases and J 6 bases; bases outside gene matches: 8. The CDR3 sequence is 14 residues long. The CDR3 loop is CASTVGTSKDTQYF. The CDR3 DNA follows: TGTGCCAGCACGGTCGGGACTAGCAAGGATACGCAGTATTTT.

This clonotype was seen only a few times. The chain is built from TRBV15 and TRBJ2-1, with a tentative D call TRBD2 (6 bases). In germline, CDR1 is LNHNV, CDR2 YYDKDF (reference sequence). The germline V and J ends were trimmed by 3 bases and 1 base, with 16 bases remaining between them. The CDR3 sequence is 17 residues long. CDR3 sequence: CATSRYWREGSYNEQFF. The CDR3 bases are TGTGCCACCAGCAGGTATTGGCGGGAAGGATCCTACAATGAGCAGTTCTTC.

There are a few counts of this clonotype. The chain is built from TRBV28 and TRBJ1-1, with 7 bases that match TRBD1. The V gene's germline CDR1 is MDHEN and CDR2 SYDVKM. The V and J ends lost 7 bases and 3 bases, in that order; junction bases with no gene match: 11. CDR3 length: 15 residues. In DNA form, the CDR3 reads TGTGCCAGCATTAGCGCGGGACAGCATTACACTGAAGCTTTCTTT. Translating it yields CASISAGQHYTEAFF.

Here the CDR3 DNA reads TGTGCCACCGTAGCGGGGGCCCCCGATAATGAGCAGTTCTTC. It specifies CATVAGAPDNEQFF. The V gene is TRBV24-1, the J gene TRBJ2-1; the match to TRBD2 covers 9 bases. J was trimmed by 7 bases and V by 9 bases; bases with no gene match: 9. The germline V gene encodes CDR1 KGHDR and CDR2 SFDVKD. There are 14 residues in the CDR3.

As concerns this clonotype: Mismatch with germline at one junction end may stem from a read error. For the CDR3, the DNA is TGTGCCAGCAGTTATACCGCTTCCACACCTAGGTTC. Translating gives CASSYTASTPRF. The V gene is TRBV6-2 or TRBV6-3, the J gene TRBJ2-5; D is unclear. The CDR3 is 12 amino acids. Germline CDR1 MNHEY, CDR2 SVGEGT.

The V gene is TRBV3-1, the J gene TRBJ2-5; D is unresolved. V was pared by 4 bases and J by 3 bases, with 9 bases between. The germline V gene has CDR1 LGHDT and CDR2 YNNKEL (reference sequence). CDR3 length: 13 amino acids. The CDR3 DNA reads as TGTGCCAGCAGCCCCCGGGTGAAAGAGACCCAGTACTTC. Translating it yields CASSPRVKETQYF.

V usage is TRBV7-8 and J usage is TRBJ2-3, with D tentatively TRBD2 (6 bases). The CDR3 is 16 residues long. The V end lost 4 bases, the J end lost 2 bases, and 16 bases lay between the germline ends. From germline, CDR1 is SGHVS and CDR2 FQNEAQ. The CDR3 DNA is TGTGCCAGCAGCTCACCACGGGGGAGGACCACAGATACGCAGTATTTT. Encoded protein: CASSSPRGRTTDTQYF.